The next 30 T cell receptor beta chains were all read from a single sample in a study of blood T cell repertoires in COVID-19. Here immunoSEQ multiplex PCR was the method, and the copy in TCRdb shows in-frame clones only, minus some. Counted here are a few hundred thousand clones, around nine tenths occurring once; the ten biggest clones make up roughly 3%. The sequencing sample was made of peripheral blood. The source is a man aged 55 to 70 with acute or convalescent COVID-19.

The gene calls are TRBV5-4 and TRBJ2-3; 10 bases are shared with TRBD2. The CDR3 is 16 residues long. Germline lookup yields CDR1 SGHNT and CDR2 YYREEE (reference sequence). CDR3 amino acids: CPYPTLAGVRGDTQYF. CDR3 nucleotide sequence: TGTCCCTACCCAACCCTAGCGGGGGTTAGAGGAGATACGCAGTATTTT.

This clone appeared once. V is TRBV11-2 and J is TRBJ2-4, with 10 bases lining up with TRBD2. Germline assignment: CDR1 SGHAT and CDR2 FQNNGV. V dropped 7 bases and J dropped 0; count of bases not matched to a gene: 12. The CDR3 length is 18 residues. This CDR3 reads CASTTGLAGALAKNIQYF. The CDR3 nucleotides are TGTGCCAGCACCACAGGGCTAGCGGGGGCCCTAGCCAAAAACATTCAGTACTTC. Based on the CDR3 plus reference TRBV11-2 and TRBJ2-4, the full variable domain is EAGVAQSPRYKIIEKRQSVAFWCNPISGHATLYWYQQILGQGPKLLIQFQNNGVVDDSQLPKDRFSAERLKGVDSTLKIQPAKLEDSAVYLCASTTGLAGALAKNIQYFGAGTRLSVL.

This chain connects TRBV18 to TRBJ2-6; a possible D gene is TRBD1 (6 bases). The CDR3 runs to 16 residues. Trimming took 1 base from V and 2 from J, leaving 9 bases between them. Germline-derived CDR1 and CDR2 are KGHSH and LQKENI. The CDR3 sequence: CASSPRQGTGANVLTF. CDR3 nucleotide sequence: TGTGCCAGCTCACCACGTCAGGGGACTGGGGCCAACGTCCTGACTTTC. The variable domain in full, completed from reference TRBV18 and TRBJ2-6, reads NAGVMQNPRHLVRRRGQEARLRCSPMKGHSHVYWYRQLPEEGLKFMVYLQKENIIDESGMPKERFSAEFPKEGPSILRIQQVVRGDSAAYFCASSPRQGTGANVLTFGAGSRLTVL.

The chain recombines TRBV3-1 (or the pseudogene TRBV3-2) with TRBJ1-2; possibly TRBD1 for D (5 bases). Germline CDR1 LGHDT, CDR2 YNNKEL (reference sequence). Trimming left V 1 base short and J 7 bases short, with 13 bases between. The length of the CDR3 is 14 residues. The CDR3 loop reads CASSQAYRSRGYTF. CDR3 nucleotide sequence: TGTGCCAGCAGCCAAGCCTACAGGTCTCGTGGCTACACCTTC.

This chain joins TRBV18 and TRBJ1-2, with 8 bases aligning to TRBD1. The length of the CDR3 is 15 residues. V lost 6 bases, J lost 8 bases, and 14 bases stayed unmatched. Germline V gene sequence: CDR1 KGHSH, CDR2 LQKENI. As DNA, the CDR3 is TGTGCCAGCTCTCGTGGGCCGGACAGGGTAGGCGGCTACACCTTC. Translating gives CASSRGPDRVGGYTF.

The CDR3 here is CASSYVRGNTEAFF. The CDR3 coding sequence is TGTGCCAGCAGTTACGTCAGGGGGAACACTGAAGCTTTCTTT. The J gene is TRBJ1-1, the V gene TRBV6-5; D might be TRBD1 (6 bases). V lost 2 bases and J 1 base, leaving 8 bases between the germline ends. Germline loops: CDR1 MNHEY, CDR2 SVGAGI. This CDR3 region has 14 residues.

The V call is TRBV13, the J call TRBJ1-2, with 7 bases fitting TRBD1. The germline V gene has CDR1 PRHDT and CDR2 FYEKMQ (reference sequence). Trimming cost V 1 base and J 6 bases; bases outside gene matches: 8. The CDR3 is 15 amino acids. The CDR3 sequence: CASSLEGDREDGYTF. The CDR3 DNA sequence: TGTGCCAGCAGCTTAGAGGGAGACAGGGAGGATGGCTACACCTTC.

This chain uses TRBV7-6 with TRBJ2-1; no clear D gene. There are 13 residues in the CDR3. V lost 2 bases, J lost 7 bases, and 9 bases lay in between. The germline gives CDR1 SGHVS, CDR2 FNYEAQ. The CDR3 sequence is CASSLYSGNEQFF. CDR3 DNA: TGTGCCAGCAGCTTATACTCCGGGAATGAGCAGTTCTTC.

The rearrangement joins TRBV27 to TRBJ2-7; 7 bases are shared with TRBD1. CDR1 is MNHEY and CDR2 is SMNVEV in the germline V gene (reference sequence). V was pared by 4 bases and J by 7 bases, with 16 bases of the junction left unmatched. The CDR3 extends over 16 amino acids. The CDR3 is CASSWLRQGPSLEQYF. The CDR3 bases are TGTGCCAGCAGTTGGCTACGACAGGGCCCCTCCCTTGAGCAGTACTTC.

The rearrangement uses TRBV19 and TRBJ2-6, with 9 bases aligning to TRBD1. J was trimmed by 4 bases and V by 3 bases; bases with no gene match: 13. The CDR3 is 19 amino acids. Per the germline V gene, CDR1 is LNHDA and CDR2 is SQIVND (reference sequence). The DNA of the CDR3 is TGTGCCAGTAGTATTGTATGGGGACAGGGACTCGAGGGGGCCAACGTCCTGACTTTC. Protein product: CASSIVWGQGLEGANVLTF. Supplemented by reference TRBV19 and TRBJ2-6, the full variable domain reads DGGITQSPKYLFRKEGQNVTLSCEQNLNHDAMYWYRQDPGQGLRLIYYSQIVNDFQKGDIAEGYSVSREKKESFPLTVTSAQKNPTAFYLCASSIVWGQGLEGANVLTFGAGSRLTVL.

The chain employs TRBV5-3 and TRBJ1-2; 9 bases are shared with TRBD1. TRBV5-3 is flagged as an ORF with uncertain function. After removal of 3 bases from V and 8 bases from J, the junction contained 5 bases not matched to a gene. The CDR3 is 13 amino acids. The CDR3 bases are TGTGCCAGAAGCTCACAGGGGGCGAAAGGCTACACCTTC. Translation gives CARSSQGAKGYTF.

The DNA of the CDR3 is TGTGCCAGCAGTTCGATACAGGGGGCTTCGGGTACTTTCAATCAGCCCCAGCATTTT. This translates into CASSSIQGASGTFNQPQHF. J is TRBJ1-5 and V is TRBV27; 9 positions match TRBD1. CDR3 size: 19 residues. The germline V gene encodes CDR1 MNHEY and CDR2 SMNVEV (reference sequence). After removal of 4 bases from V and 3 bases from J, the junction contained 16 bases not matched to a gene.

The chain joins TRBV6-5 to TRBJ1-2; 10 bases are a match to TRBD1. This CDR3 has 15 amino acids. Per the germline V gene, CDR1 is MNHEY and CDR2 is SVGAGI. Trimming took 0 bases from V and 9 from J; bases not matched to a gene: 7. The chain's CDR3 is CASSYSPGTGVRYTF. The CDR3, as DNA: TGTGCCAGCAGTTACTCGCCCGGGACAGGGGTTCGCTACACCTTC.

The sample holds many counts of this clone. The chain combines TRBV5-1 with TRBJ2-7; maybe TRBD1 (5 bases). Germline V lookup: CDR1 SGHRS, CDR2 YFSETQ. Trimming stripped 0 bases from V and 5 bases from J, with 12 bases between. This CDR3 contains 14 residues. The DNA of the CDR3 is TGCGCCAGCAGCTTGGGAACAGGTAGGGACGAGCAGTACTTC. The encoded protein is CASSLGTGRDEQYF.

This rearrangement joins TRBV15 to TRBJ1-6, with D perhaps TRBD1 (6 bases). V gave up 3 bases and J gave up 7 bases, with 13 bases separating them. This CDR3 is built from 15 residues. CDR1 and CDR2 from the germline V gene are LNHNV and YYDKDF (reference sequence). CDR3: CATSRVKGGNSPLHF. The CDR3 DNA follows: TGTGCCACCAGCAGGGTCAAGGGGGGGAATTCACCCCTCCACTTT. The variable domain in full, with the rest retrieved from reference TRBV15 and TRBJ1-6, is DAMVIQNPRYQVTQFGKPVTLSCSQTLNHNVMYWYQQKSSQAPKLLFHYYDKDFNNEADTPDNFQSRRPNTSFCFLDIRSPGLGDTAMYLCATSRVKGGNSPLHFGNGTRLTVT.

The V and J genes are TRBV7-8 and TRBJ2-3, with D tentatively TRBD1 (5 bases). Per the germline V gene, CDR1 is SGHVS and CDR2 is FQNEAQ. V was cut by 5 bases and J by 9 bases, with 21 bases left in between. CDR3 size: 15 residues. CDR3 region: CASSLLRGPPWTQYF. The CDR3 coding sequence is TGTGCCAGCAGCCTACTTAGGGGCCCGCCGTGGACGCAGTATTTT.

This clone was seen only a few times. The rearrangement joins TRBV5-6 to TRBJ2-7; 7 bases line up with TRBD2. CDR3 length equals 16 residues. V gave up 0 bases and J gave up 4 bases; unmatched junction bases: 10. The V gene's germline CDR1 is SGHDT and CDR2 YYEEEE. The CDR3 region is CASSLDQTSRKYEQYF. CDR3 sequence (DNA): TGTGCCAGCAGCTTGGACCAGACTAGCCGGAAATACGAGCAGTACTTC.

The CDR3 DNA reads TGCGCCAGCAGTGACACAGCTGGGGCCAACGTCCTGACTTTC. Amino acid sequence: CASSDTAGANVLTF. The chain joins TRBV10-2 to TRBJ2-6; no definite D call. Germline loops: CDR1 WSHSY, CDR2 SAAADI. The CDR3 contains 14 residues. Trimming pared 3 bases from V and 2 bases from J, leaving 5 bases between.

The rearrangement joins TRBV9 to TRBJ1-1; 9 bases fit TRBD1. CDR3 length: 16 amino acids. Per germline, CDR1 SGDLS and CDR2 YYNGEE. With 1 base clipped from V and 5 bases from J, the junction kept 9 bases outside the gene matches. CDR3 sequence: CASSVRDRVLDTEAFF. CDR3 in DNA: TGTGCCAGCAGCGTACGGGACAGGGTATTGGATACTGAAGCTTTCTTT.

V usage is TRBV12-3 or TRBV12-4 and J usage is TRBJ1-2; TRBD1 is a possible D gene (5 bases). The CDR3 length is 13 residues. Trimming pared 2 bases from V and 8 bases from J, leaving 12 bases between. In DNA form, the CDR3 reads TGTGCCAGCAGTTTACTCCAGGGAAGGGGCTACACCTTC. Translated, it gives CASSLLQGRGYTF.

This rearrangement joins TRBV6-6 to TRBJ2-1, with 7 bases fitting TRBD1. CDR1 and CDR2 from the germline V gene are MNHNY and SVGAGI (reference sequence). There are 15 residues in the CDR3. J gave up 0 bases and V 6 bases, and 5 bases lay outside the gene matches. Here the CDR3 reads CASSYRGSSYNEQFF. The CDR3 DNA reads TGTGCCAGCAGCTACAGGGGAAGCTCCTACAATGAGCAGTTCTTC.

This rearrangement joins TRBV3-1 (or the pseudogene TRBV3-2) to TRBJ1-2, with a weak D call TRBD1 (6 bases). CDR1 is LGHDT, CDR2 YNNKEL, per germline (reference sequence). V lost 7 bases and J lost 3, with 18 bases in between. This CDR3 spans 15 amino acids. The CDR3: CASMPSGVRDYGYTF. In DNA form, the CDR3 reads TGTGCCAGCATGCCGTCAGGGGTCCGGGACTATGGCTACACCTTC.

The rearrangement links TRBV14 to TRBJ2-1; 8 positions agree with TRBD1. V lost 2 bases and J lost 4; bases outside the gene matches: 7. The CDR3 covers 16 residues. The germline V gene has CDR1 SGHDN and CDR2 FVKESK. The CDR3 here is CASSQTGGQVYNEQFF. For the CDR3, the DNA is TGTGCCAGCAGCCAAACAGGGGGACAGGTTTACAATGAGCAGTTCTTC.

The CDR3, as DNA: TGTGCCACCTTTGACGGACTGACAGGGTTTGAAGAGACCCAGTACTTC. It codes for CATFDGLTGFEETQYF. J is TRBJ2-5 and V is TRBV2, with TRBD1 identical over 7 bases. The CDR3 has 16 amino acids. After removal of 10 bases from V and 3 bases from J, the junction contained 17 bases not matched to a gene. Germline CDR1 reads SNHLY; CDR2 reads FYNNEI.

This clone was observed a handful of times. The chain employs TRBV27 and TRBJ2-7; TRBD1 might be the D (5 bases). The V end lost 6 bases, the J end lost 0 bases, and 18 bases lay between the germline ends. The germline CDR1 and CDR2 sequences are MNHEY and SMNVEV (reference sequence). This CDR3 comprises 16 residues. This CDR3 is CASSLGASPSSYEQYF. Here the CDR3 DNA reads TGTGCCAGCAGCTTAGGGGCTTCCCCTAGCTCCTACGAGCAGTACTTC.

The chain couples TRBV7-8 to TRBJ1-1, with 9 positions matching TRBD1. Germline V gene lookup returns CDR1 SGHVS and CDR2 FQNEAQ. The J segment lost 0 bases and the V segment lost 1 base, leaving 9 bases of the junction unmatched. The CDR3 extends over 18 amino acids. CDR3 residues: CASSLGSGTGLMNTEAFF. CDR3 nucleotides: TGTGCCAGCAGCTTAGGGAGCGGGACAGGGCTCATGAACACTGAAGCTTTCTTT.

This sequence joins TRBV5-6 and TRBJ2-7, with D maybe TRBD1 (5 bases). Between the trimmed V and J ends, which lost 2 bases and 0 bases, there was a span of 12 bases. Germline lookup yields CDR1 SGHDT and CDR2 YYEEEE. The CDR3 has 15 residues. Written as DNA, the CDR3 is TGTGCCAGCAGCTTCTACAGGCTTAGCTCCTACGAGCAGTACTTC. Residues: CASSFYRLSSYEQYF.

The CDR3 bases are TGTGCCAGCAGTTACTCGACTTACAATGAGCAGTTCTTC. Its translation is CASSYSTYNEQFF. The chain recombines TRBV6-2 or TRBV6-3 with TRBJ2-1; D gene ambiguous. Trimming stripped 0 bases from V and 4 bases from J, with 4 bases between. CDR1 and CDR2 from the germline V gene are MNHEY and SVGEGT. The CDR3 consists of 13 residues.

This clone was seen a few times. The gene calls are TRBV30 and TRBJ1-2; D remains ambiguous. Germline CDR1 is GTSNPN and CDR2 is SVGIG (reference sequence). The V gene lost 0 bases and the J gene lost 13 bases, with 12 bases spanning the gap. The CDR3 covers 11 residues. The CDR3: CAWSVLRRTTF. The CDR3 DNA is TGTGCCTGGAGTGTACTGCGGAGGACCACCTTC.

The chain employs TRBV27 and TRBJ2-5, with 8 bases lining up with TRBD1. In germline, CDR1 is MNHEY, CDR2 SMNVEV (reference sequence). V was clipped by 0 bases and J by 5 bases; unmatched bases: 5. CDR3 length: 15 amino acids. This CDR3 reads CASSLSGQGWETQYF. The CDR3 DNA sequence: TGTGCCAGCAGTTTATCTGGACAGGGCTGGGAGACCCAGTACTTC.